This TCR beta chain was sequenced in a study of blood T cell repertoires in COVID-19. Overall study: PBMCs, B-cell-depleted T cells, or T cells provided the cDNA or gDNA that made up the material.

Participant ages covered roughly 18 to 90 years across 20 to 25 US areas. Clinical history reported by participants formed the basis on which cohorts were assigned. Symptom resolution, clearance, or two negative PCRs marked donors in Cohort 3 as recovered. Germline CDR1 reads SGHNT; CDR2 reads YENEEA. Trimming took 0 bases from V and 8 from J; bases not matched to a gene: 19. The CDR3 totals 20 residues. Here immunoSEQ multiplex PCR was the method, and the copy in TCRdb shows in-frame clones only, minus some. The sample lists 150,000 to 200,000 clones; around 84% were seen once. The clonotype was recovered from a man aged 40-50 years who had recovered from COVID-19. This chain links TRBV11-3 with TRBJ2-1; 10 nucleotides match TRBD2. The material sequenced was PBMCs or T cells enriched from blood (not recorded which). CDR3 amino acids: CASSLEVRFLAGALLDEQFF. The CDR3 DNA reads TGTGCCAGCAGCTTAGAGGTTCGGTTCCTAGCGGGGGCCCTCCTGGATGAGCAGTTCTTC.